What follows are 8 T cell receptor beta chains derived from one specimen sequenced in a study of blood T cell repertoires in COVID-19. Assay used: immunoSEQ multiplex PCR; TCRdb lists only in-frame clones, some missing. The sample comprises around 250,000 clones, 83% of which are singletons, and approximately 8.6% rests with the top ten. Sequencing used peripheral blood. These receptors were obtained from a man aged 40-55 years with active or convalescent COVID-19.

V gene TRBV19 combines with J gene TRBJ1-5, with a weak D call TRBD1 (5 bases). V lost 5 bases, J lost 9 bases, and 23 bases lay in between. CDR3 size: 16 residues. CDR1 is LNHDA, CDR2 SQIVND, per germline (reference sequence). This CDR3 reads CASSGGTQWRGPPQHF. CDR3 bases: TGTGCCAGTAGTGGGGGGACTCAGTGGAGGGGCCCGCCCCAGCATTTT.

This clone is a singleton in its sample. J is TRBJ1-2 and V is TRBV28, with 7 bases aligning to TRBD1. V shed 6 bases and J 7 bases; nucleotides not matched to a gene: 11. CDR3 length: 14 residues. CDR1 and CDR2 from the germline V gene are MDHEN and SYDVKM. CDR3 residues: CASSIYDRVLGYTF. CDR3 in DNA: TGTGCCAGCAGCATCTACGACAGGGTTCTTGGCTACACCTTC.

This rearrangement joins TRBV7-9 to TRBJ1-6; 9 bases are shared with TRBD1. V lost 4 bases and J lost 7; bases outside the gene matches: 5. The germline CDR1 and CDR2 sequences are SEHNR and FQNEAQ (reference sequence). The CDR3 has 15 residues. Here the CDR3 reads CASSSGQGSNSPLHF. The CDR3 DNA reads TGTGCCAGCAGCTCCGGACAGGGGAGCAATTCACCCCTCCACTTT.

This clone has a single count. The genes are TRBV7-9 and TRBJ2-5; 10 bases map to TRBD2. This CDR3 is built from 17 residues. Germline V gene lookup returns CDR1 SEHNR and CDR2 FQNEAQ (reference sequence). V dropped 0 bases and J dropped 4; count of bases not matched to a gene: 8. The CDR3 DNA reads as TGTGCCAGCAGCTTAGCTAGCAGCGGGAGGGCCTTAGAGACCCAGTACTTC. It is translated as CASSLASSGRALETQYF.

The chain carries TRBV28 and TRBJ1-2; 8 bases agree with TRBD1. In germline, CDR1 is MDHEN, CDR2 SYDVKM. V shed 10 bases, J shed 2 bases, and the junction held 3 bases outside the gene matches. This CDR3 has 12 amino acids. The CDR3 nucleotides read TGTGCCACCAGGACAGGGAACTATGGCTACACCTTC. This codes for CATRTGNYGYTF.

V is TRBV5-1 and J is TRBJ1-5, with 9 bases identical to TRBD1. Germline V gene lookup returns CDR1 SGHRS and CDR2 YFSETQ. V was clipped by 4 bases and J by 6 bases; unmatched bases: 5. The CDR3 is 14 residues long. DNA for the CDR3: TGCGCCAGCAGCAGGACAGGGGCTGGTCAGCCCCAGCATTTT. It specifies CASSRTGAGQPQHF.

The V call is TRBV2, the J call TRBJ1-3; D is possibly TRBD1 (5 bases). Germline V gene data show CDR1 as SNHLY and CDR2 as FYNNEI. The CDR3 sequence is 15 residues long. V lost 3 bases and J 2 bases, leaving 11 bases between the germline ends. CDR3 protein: CASSEGGGAGNTIYF. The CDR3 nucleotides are TGTGCCAGCAGTGAGGGGGGAGGGGCTGGAAACACCATATATTTT.

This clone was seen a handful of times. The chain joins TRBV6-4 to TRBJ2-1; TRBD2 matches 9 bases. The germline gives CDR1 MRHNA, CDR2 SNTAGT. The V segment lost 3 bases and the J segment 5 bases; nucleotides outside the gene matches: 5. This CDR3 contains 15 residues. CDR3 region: CASSDRSGGNNEQFF. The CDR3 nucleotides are TGTGCCAGCAGTGATCGTAGCGGGGGAAACAATGAGCAGTTCTTC.